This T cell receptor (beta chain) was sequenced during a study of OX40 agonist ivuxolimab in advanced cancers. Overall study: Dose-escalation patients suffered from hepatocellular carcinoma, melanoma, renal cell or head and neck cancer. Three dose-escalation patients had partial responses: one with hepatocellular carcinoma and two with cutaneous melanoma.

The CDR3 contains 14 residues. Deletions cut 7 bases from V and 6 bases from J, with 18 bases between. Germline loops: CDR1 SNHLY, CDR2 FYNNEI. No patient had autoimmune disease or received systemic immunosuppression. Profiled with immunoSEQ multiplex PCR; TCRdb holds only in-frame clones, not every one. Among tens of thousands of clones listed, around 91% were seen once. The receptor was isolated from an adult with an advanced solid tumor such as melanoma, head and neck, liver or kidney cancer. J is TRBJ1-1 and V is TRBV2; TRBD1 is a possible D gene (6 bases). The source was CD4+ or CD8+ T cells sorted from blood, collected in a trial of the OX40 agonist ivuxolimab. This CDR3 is CASITGTKNAEAFF. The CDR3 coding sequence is TGTGCCAGCATCACCGGGACAAAAAACGCTGAAGCTTTCTTT.